Reported below is one T cell receptor (beta chain). The antigen is not known. A much bigger clone sits one base away, suggesting this may be a read error. Other DNA sequences in this specimen translate into the identical CDR3. CDR1 is SGHRS, CDR2 YFSETQ, per germline. The CDR3 runs to 15 residues. Trimming removed 3 bases at V and 0 bases at J, with 13 bases between. The sample is drawn from a study of shared clonotypes between healthy human individuals. Overall study findings and caveats: Among donors, the sharing of clonotypes was expected to be influenced by sequencing depth.

Using immunoSEQ multiplex PCR, the repertoire was profiled, and TCRdb retains in-frame clones only, with some absent. The data hold 500,000 to 650,000 clones, with around 80% observed a single time. Unsorted samples relied on around 100 million PBMCs, which served as the source of genomic DNA. The specimen sequenced was PBMCs. This rearrangement joins TRBV5-1 to TRBJ2-7; tentatively, D is TRBD2 (6 bases). The TCR sequence derives from a woman in her thirties or forties in good health. Some clones in this sample may be carry-over from other donors' samples. The CDR3 sequence is CASSSTGLRSYEQYF. CDR3 DNA: TGCGCCAGCAGCTCTACGGGACTCCGCTCCTACGAGCAGTACTTC.